This TCR beta chain was sequenced for a study of T cell repertoires in cytomegalovirus infection. MiXCR, run by TCRdb on the reads, gives a single entry per CDR3 protein. Altogether about 830,000 distinct CDR3 sequences are present, 32% being singletons, with the ten largest covering over 10%. This clonotype came up a few times. Its antigen remains unidentified. The CDR3 has 14 amino acids. Trimming stripped 8 bases from V and 5 bases from J, with 16 bases between. Germline assignment: CDR1 MNHEY and CDR2 SVGEGT. The sample here was cultured CD8+ T cells from PBMCs, taken from culture after CMV antigen stimulation. The V call is TRBV6-2 or TRBV6-3, the J call TRBJ2-1, with a possible D match to TRBD1 (5 bases). This sequence was found in a human donor in good health (CMV status not recorded). Some clones in this sample may be carry-over from other donors' samples. CDR3 residues: CASQHQGRNNEQFF. The DNA of the CDR3 is TGTGCCAGCCAACACCAGGGCAGAAACAATGAGCAGTTCTTC.